This T cell receptor beta chain comes out of a study of T-cell memory formation after mild COVID-19. Points from the study as a whole: Several responding clones turned up in pre-infection memory, indicating that cross-reactive memory may have taken part.

A note on this clonotype: Its matching antigen is unknown.

TCRdb itself ran the 5' RACE reads through MiXCR, one entry per CDR3 protein. Here the sample spans 50,000 or so distinct CDR3 sequences, approximately 12% being singletons. Germline loops: CDR1 KGHDR, CDR2 SFDVKD. With 6 bases clipped from V and 1 base from J, the junction kept 5 bases outside the gene matches. The CDR3 runs to 15 residues. The chain is built from TRBV24-1 and TRBJ2-3, with 8 positions matching TRBD2. Sequenced input: PBMCs or a T cell subset sorted from them (not recorded which). This sequence was found in a man aged 18 to 35 who had mild COVID-19 (a few samples of this study predate the infection). Cell type and time point are not known. The CDR3 region is CATSFTRGGTDTQYF. In DNA form, the CDR3 reads TGTGCCACCAGTTTCACGCGGGGGGGCACAGATACGCAGTATTTT.